The rows below give T cell receptor beta chains drawn from one sample of a study of cytomegalovirus exposure and HLA in healthy donors. Here immunoSEQ multiplex PCR was the method, and the copy in TCRdb shows in-frame clones only, minus some. The data show 95,000 to 150,000 clones, 74% seen once. Specimen: PBMCs. The receptor source for this set is a woman between 45 and 65 years old in good health and CMV-seropositive. Both conserved end residues are part of each CDR3. The D gene is left open where the match is weak. A clone size is listed for some rows: how often the clone was seen (once, few, many), or a class if it is expanded.

clone_size j_call d_call v_call cdr3_aa cdr3_nt
NA TRBJ1-3 TRBD1 TRBV11-2 CASTSGQASGNTIYF TGTGCCAGCACTTCAGGACAGGCCTCTGGAAACACCATATATTTT
NA TRBJ2-5 NA TRBV6-5 CASSARVLETQYF TGTGCCAGCAGTGCCAGGGTTTTGGAGACCCAGTACTTC
few TRBJ2-7 TRBD1 TRBV6-5 CASRSTGGKQYF TGTGCCAGCAGATCAACAGGGGGCAAGCAGTACTTC
NA TRBJ2-5 TRBD1 TRBV5-1 CASSLIQGLETQYF TGCGCCAGCAGCTTAATACAGGGGTTGGAGACCCAGTACTTC
NA TRBJ2-7 TRBD1 TRBV11-3 CASSSRTGGYEQYF TGTGCCAGCAGCTCCCGGACAGGCGGCTACGAGCAGTACTTC
NA TRBJ1-3 NA TRBV9 CASSVEPAAGNTIYF TGTGCCAGCAGCGTAGAACCGGCGGCCGGAAACACCATATATTTT
NA TRBJ1-1 TRBD1 TRBV7-9 CASSLPPGQGDTEAFF TGTGCCAGCAGCTTACCACCTGGACAGGGGGACACTGAAGCTTTCTTT
NA TRBJ2-1 NA TRBV13 CASSSGPPERDEQFF TGTGCCAGCAGCTCCGGACCGCCTGAGAGGGATGAGCAGTTCTTC
NA TRBJ2-1 NA TRBV27 CASKLAGFTYNEQFF TGTGCCAGCAAATTGGCCGGGTTTACCTACAATGAGCAGTTCTTC
NA TRBJ2-7 TRBD2 TRBV29-1 CSVDTGGEQYF TGCAGCGTCGACACGGGAGGGGAGCAGTACTTC
NA TRBJ2-1 TRBD2 TRBV10-2 CASRGLAGVNEQFF TGCGCCAGCAGGGGACTAGCGGGGGTCAATGAGCAGTTCTTC
few TRBJ2-1 TRBD2 TRBV12-5 CASGISGDYNEQFF TGTGCTAGTGGGATCAGCGGGGATTACAATGAGCAGTTCTTC
few TRBJ1-2 TRBD1 TRBV9 CASSVGQGGYGYTF TGTGCCAGCAGCGTAGGACAGGGTGGCTATGGCTACACCTTC
NA TRBJ2-2 NA TRBV19 CASSIGREATGELFF TGTGCCAGTAGTATCGGCAGGGAGGCCACCGGGGAGCTGTTTTTT
NA TRBJ2-7 NA TRBV2 CASSKDLGSYEQYF TGTGCCAGCAGCAAAGACTTGGGCTCCTACGAGCAGTACTTC
NA TRBJ1-1 NA TRBV5-1 CASRNSQFDGAFF TGCGCCAGCAGAAATAGCCAATTCGATGGAGCTTTCTTT
NA TRBJ2-7 TRBD1 TRBV6-5 CASSLAGTGGGFGQYF TGTGCCAGCAGTTTGGCCGGGACAGGGGGCGGATTCGGGCAGTACTTC
NA TRBJ2-2 TRBD1 TRBV18 CASSPETGGTGELFF TGTGCCAGCTCACCAGAGACAGGGGGTACCGGGGAGCTGTTTTTT
NA TRBJ2-1 NA TRBV5-1 CASSPDIYNEQFF TGCGCCAGCAGCCCTGACATTTACAATGAGCAGTTCTTC
NA TRBJ2-3 TRBD2 TRBV6-5 CASSYGGGPLTDTQYF TGTGCCAGCAGTTACGGCGGGGGGCCTCTCACAGATACGCAGTATTTT
NA TRBJ1-1 NA TRBV5-1 CASSALSTGGTEAFF TGCGCCAGCAGCGCCCTATCCACCGGGGGCACTGAAGCTTTCTTT
NA TRBJ2-7 TRBD1 TRBV2 CASRRGQGAYEQYF TGTGCCAGCAGGCGGGGACAGGGGGCCTACGAGCAGTACTTC
NA TRBJ2-7 NA TRBV2 CATQRGSHEQYF TGTGCCACCCAAAGAGGTTCCCACGAGCAGTACTTC
NA TRBJ2-2 TRBD1 TRBV5-4 CASSPGGTGGQGGELFF TGTGCCAGCAGCCCGGGAGGGACAGGGGGCCAAGGCGGGGAGCTGTTTTTT
once TRBJ2-7 NA TRBV2 CASGSRAYEQYF TGTGCCAGCGGGAGTCGGGCCTACGAGCAGTACTTC
NA TRBJ1-1 NA TRBV18 CASSRGLRGTEAFF TGTGCCAGCTCCCGCGGTTTGCGAGGCACTGAAGCTTTCTTT
NA TRBJ2-3 NA TRBV7-9 CASSLVSSHDTQYF TGTGCCAGCAGCTTAGTTAGCAGTCACGATACGCAGTATTTT
NA TRBJ2-7 TRBD1 TRBV7-8 CASSLEGAGFYEQYF TGTGCCAGCAGCTTAGAGGGGGCAGGTTTCTACGAGCAGTACTTC
NA TRBJ2-1 NA TRBV6-5 CASSEAGGQFF TGTGCCAGCAGTGAAGCGGGCGGGCAGTTCTTC
NA TRBJ1-3 NA TRBV6-1 CASSDSGNTIYF TGTGCCAGCAGTGATTCGGGAAACACCATATATTTT
few TRBJ2-1 TRBD2 TRBV5-1 CASSLGGGSRNLFF TGCGCCAGCAGCTTGGGGGGAGGGTCTAGAAATCTGTTCTTC
NA TRBJ1-5 TRBD1 TRBV6-5 CASKSGQNSNQPQHF TGTGCCAGCAAATCGGGACAGAATAGCAATCAGCCCCAGCATTTT
few TRBJ1-4 NA TRBV2 CASSDERGTNEKLFF TGTGCCAGCAGTGATGAACGGGGGACTAATGAAAAACTGTTTTTT
few TRBJ1-4 NA TRBV11-3 CASSHSPGQGDEKLFF TGTGCCAGCAGCCATTCTCCGGGACAAGGAGACGAAAAACTGTTTTTT
NA TRBJ1-3 TRBD1 TRBV5-4 CASSLLPGTGGNTIYF TGTGCCAGCAGCCTCCTCCCCGGGACAGGGGGAAACACCATATATTTT
NA TRBJ2-2 TRBD2 TRBV2 CASRWTSGGVTGELFF TGTGCCAGCAGGTGGACTAGCGGGGGTGTTACCGGGGAGCTGTTTTTT
NA TRBJ1-5 NA TRBV7-2 CASSLAPGNQPQHF TGTGCCAGCAGCTTAGCGCCGGGGAATCAGCCCCAGCATTTT
NA TRBJ2-7 NA TRBV30 CAWSIQGDEQYF TGTGCCTGGAGTATACAGGGAGACGAGCAGTACTTC
NA TRBJ2-7 NA TRBV21-1 CASNRGLAPNYEQYF TGTGCCAGCAACCGGGGACTGGCCCCCAACTACGAGCAGTACTTC
NA TRBJ2-7 TRBD1 TRBV27 CASSSPTAGGSYEQYF TGTGCCAGCAGTTCCCCGACAGCAGGGGGATCCTACGAGCAGTACTTC
NA TRBJ2-3 TRBD2 TRBV7-2 CASSFSGGRTDTQYF TGTGCCAGCAGCTTTAGCGGGGGGAGGACAGATACGCAGTATTTT